This TCR beta chain was sequenced during a study of T cell changes during pregnancy in multiple sclerosis. The V gene end was trimmed by 5 bases and the J gene end by 6 bases; junction bases not matched to a gene: 11. This CDR3 is built from 15 residues. Germline CDR1 reads LNHDA; CDR2 reads SQIVND (reference sequence). The method was immunoSEQ multiplex PCR; TCRdb's version includes in-frame clones alone and lacks a portion of them. Of around 50,000 clones detected, almost 95% appear once; the ten largest clones hold about 4.7%. The sequencing here drew on CD8+ T cells from peripheral blood mononuclear cells, taken in the first trimester of pregnancy. The sequence came from a female donor with multiple sclerosis, enrolled in a pregnancy study. V and J are TRBV19 and TRBJ1-2; TRBD1 matches at 8 bases. CDR3 DNA sequence: TGTGCCAGTAGTGCGCAATCAGGGGGCGCAGATGGCTACACCTTC. It encodes CASSAQSGGADGYTF.